Presented here are 10 T cell receptor beta chains from one specimen sequenced in a study of OX40 agonist ivuxolimab in advanced cancers. Only in-frame clones appear in the TCRdb table, and some are missing; sequencing was by immunoSEQ multiplex PCR. Seen here are more than 10,000 clones, 67% observed once, and the top ten hold 26%. The sample in question was CD4+ or CD8+ T cells sorted from blood, obtained in a trial of the OX40 agonist ivuxolimab. The origin of the receptors is an adult with an advanced solid tumor such as melanoma, head and neck, liver or kidney cancer.

The chain is built from TRBV2 and TRBJ2-3; TRBD1 is a possible D gene (5 bases). V lost 8 bases, J lost 7 bases, and 10 bases lay in between. CDR3 length: 11 residues. From germline, CDR1 is SNHLY and CDR2 FYNNEI. The CDR3 bases are TGTGCCAGCGCGACAGCTAATACGCAGTATTTT. This codes for CASATANTQYF.

The chain recombines TRBV2 with TRBJ2-7, with 10 bases that match TRBD2. V lost 1 base, J lost 4 bases, and 7 bases stayed unmatched. CDR3 length equals 16 residues. Germline assignment: CDR1 SNHLY and CDR2 FYNNEI. DNA for the CDR3: TGTGCCAGCAGTGAAGAGTCTAGCGGGAGTGATTACGAGCAGTACTTC. This gives the protein CASSEESSGSDYEQYF.

The rearrangement uses TRBV6-1 and TRBJ2-5; D gene unclear. The germline V and J ends were trimmed by 4 bases and 4 bases, with 10 bases remaining between them. The CDR3 extends over 13 amino acids. Germline loops: CDR1 MNHNS, CDR2 SASEGT. CDR3 DNA: TGTGCCAGCAGTGGGAGATTGAGAGAGACCCAGTACTTC. Translation: CASSGRLRETQYF.

The chain uses TRBV15 and TRBJ2-7; D might be TRBD1 or TRBD2, each matching 5 bases. This CDR3 is built from 14 residues. V lost 6 bases and J lost 1, with 13 bases in between. The germline V gene encodes CDR1 LNHNV and CDR2 YYDKDF (reference sequence). CDR3 residues: CATRPGRGSYEQYF. CDR3 DNA: TGTGCCACCAGGCCGGGACGAGGGTCCTACGAGCAGTACTTC.

The chain joins TRBV29-1 to TRBJ2-5; D is unresolved. CDR3 size: 15 residues. V shed 2 bases and J shed 1 base, with 14 bases lying between them. Germline lookup yields CDR1 SQVTM and CDR2 ANQGSEA. This chain's CDR3 is CSVEQYPVPQETQYF. The CDR3 bases are TGCAGCGTTGAACAATACCCCGTGCCCCAAGAGACCCAGTACTTC.

This chain connects TRBV4-1 to TRBJ1-1, with unresolved D. V lost 0 bases, J lost 0 bases, and 11 bases lay in between. This CDR3 comprises 16 residues. Per germline, CDR1 MGHRA and CDR2 YSYEKL. CDR3 region: CASSQDQNLLNTEAFF. The CDR3, as DNA: TGCGCCAGCAGCCAAGATCAGAACCTATTGAACACTGAAGCTTTCTTT.

This clone was observed a single time. The rearrangement links TRBV7-9 to TRBJ2-5; 15 bases agree with TRBD2. The germline gives CDR1 SEHNR, CDR2 FQNEAQ (reference sequence). The CDR3 has 16 amino acids. V lost 5 bases to trimming and J lost 5 bases; unmatched junction nucleotides: 6. This chain's CDR3 is CASSLGLAGGMETQYF. The CDR3 bases are TGTGCCAGCAGCCTTGGACTAGCGGGAGGGATGGAGACCCAGTACTTC.

The rearrangement links TRBV4-3 to TRBJ2-1; a possible D gene is TRBD1 (6 bases). The CDR3 spans 15 residues. With 0 bases removed from V and 8 bases from J, the gap between germline ends came to 14 bases. Germline V gives CDR1 LGHNA, CDR2 YSLEER. The CDR3 DNA reads as TGCGCCAGCAGCCAAGAGGCAGGGGTCCAATATGAGCAGTTCTTC. Its protein product is CASSQEAGVQYEQFF.

The chain carries TRBV5-1 and TRBJ2-7, with 13 bases fitting TRBD2. This CDR3 is built from 16 residues. With V trimmed by 4 bases and J by 6 bases, 10 bases remained unmatched. The germline gives CDR1 SGHRS, CDR2 YFSETQ. The CDR3 bases are TGCGCCAGCAGCGTAGGATACGGGACTAGCGGGACCGAGCAGTACTTC. It encodes CASSVGYGTSGTEQYF.

This clone has more than one count but fewer than ten. The chain couples TRBV28 to TRBJ1-3, with unresolved D. There are 15 residues in the CDR3. The germline gives CDR1 MDHEN, CDR2 SYDVKM. Trimming pared 4 bases from V and 0 bases from J, leaving 10 bases between. DNA of the CDR3: TGTGCCAGCAGTTCCCAGGTCAGCTCTGGAAACACCATATATTTT. Its translation: CASSSQVSSGNTIYF.